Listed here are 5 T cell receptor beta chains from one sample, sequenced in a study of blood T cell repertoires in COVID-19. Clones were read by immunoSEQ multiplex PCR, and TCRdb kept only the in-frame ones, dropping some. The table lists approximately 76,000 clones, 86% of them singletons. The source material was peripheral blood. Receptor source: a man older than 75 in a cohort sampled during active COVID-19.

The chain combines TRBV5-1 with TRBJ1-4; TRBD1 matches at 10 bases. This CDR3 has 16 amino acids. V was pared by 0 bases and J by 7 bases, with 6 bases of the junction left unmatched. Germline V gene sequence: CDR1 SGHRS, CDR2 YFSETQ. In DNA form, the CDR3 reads TGCGCCAGCAGCTTGGAACCGACAGGGGGCGGTGAAAAACTGTTTTTT. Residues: CASSLEPTGGGEKLFF.

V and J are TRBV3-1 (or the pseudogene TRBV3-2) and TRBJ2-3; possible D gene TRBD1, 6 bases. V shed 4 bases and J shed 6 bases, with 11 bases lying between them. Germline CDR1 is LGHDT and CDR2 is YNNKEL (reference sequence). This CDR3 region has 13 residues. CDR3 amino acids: CASSRRTVDTQYF. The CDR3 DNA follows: TGTGCCAGCAGCCGCCGGACAGTTGATACGCAGTATTTT.

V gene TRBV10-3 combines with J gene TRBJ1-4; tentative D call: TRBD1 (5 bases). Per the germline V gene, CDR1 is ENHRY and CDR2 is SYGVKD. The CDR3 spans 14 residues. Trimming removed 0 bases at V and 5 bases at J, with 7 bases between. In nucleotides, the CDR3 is TGTGCCATCAGTGAGTCGCGGGGGAATGAAAAACTGTTTTTT. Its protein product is CAISESRGNEKLFF.

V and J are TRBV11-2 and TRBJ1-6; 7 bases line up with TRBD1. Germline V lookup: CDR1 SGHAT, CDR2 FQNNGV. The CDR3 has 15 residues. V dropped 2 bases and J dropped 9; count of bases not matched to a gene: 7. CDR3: CASSLQGEVSSPLHF. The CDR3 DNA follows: TGTGCCAGCAGCTTACAGGGGGAAGTTAGTTCACCCCTCCACTTT.

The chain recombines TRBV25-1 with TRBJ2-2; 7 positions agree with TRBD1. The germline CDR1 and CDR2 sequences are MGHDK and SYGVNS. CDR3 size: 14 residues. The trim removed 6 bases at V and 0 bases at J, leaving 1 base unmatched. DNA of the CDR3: TGTGCCAGCAGGGGGACAGCGAACACCGGGGAGCTGTTTTTT. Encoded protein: CASRGTANTGELFF.